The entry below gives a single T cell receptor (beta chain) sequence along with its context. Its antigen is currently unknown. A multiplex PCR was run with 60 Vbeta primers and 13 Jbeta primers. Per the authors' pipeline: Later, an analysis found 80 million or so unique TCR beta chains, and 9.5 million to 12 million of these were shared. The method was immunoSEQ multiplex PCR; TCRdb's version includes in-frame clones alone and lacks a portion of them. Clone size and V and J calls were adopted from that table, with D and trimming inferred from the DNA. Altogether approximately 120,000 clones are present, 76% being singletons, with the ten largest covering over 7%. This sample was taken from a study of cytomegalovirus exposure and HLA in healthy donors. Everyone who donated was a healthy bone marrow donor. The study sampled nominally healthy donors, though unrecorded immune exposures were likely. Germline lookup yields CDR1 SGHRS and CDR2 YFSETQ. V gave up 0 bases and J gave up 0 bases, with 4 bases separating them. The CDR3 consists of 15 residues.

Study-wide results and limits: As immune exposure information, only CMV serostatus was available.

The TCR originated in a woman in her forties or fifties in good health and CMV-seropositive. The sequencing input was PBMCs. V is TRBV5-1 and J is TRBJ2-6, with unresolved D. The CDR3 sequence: CASSLASSGANVLTF. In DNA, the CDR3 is TGCGCCAGCAGCTTGGCCAGCTCTGGGGCCAACGTCCTGACTTTC.